The 14 T cell receptor beta chains presented below share a single source sample, sequenced in a study of cytomegalovirus exposure and HLA in healthy donors. The PCR had 60 Vbeta and 13 Jbeta primers. Data came from immunoSEQ multiplex PCR; TCRdb stores just in-frame clones and leaves some out. The sample shows approximately 170,000 clones, about three quarters of them seen only once. Sequenced sample: PBMCs. The source of these receptors is a man aged 18-30 years in good health and CMV-seropositive.

This chain links TRBV7-6 with TRBJ2-1; no reliable D call. Germline V gene sequence: CDR1 SGHVS, CDR2 FNYEAQ. V gave up 2 bases and J gave up 9 bases, with 11 bases separating them. The CDR3 is made up of 13 amino acids. The CDR3 protein is CASSLTSRGEQFF. The CDR3 DNA sequence: TGTGCCAGCAGCTTAACCAGTCGAGGTGAGCAGTTCTTC.

The rearrangement joins TRBV2 to TRBJ1-3, with D perhaps matching TRBD1 (6 bases). With 4 bases removed from V and 4 bases from J, the gap between germline ends came to 17 bases. The germline V gene encodes CDR1 SNHLY and CDR2 FYNNEI. This CDR3 region has 16 residues. The CDR3 DNA sequence: TGTGCCAGCAGTGCACAGGGACCAGCAGCCGGAAACACCATATATTTT. Amino acids: CASSAQGPAAGNTIYF.

The chain employs TRBV2 and TRBJ1-3; D may be TRBD1 (6 bases). Trimming pared 8 bases from V and 4 bases from J, leaving 21 bases between. The CDR3 is 16 residues long. Germline loops: CDR1 SNHLY, CDR2 FYNNEI. CDR3 sequence: CASVSSPNRAGNTIYF. The CDR3 DNA follows: TGTGCCAGCGTTTCTTCCCCGAACAGGGCAGGAAACACCATATATTTT. The variable domain in full, completed from reference TRBV2 and TRBJ1-3, reads EPEVTQTPSHQVTQMGQEVILRCVPISNHLYFYWYRQILGQKVEFLVSFYNNEISEKSEIFDDQFSVERPDGSNFTLKIRSTKLEDSAMYFCASVSSPNRAGNTIYFGEGSWLTVV.

This chain links TRBV6-5 with TRBJ1-1; D is possibly TRBD1 (5 bases). The germline V gene encodes CDR1 MNHEY and CDR2 SVGAGI. The ends were cut back, 2 bases at V and 4 bases at J, with 11 bases in the middle. This CDR3 comprises 14 residues. CDR3 in DNA: TGTGCCAGCAGTTACGGGGGGAGAAGCACTGAAGCTTTCTTT. This gives the protein CASSYGGRSTEAFF.

This chain links TRBV9 with TRBJ1-2, with a possible D match to TRBD1 (6 bases). Trimming removed 6 bases from V and 0 bases from J, with 15 bases in between. CDR1 and CDR2 (germline): SGDLS, YYNGEE. The CDR3 is 15 residues long. CDR3 amino acids: CASTPRTDSNYGYTF. For the CDR3, the DNA is TGTGCCAGCACCCCCAGGACAGACTCTAACTATGGCTACACCTTC.

This clone came up a few times. The CDR3 coding sequence is TGTGCCAGCAGCTTGAAGGGAGGTGAAGCTTTCTTT. Its protein product is CASSLKGGEAFF. V usage is TRBV5-6 and J usage is TRBJ1-1; D not resolved. The CDR3 runs to 12 residues. V was shortened by 1 base and J by 7 bases, with 8 bases between the two germline ends. CDR1 and CDR2 from the germline V gene are SGHDT and YYEEEE.

J is TRBJ1-4 and V is TRBV2, with D possibly matching TRBD1 (6 bases). CDR1 SNHLY and CDR2 FYNNEI come from the germline V gene. V was cut by 0 bases and J by 8 bases, with 10 bases left in between. This CDR3 is 14 amino acids long. CDR3 residues: CASSEALQGEKLFF. DNA for the CDR3: TGTGCCAGCAGTGAAGCGCTTCAGGGGGAAAAACTGTTTTTT.

This chain uses TRBV29-1 with TRBJ1-1, with 8 bases aligning to TRBD1. The CDR3 runs to 14 residues. The germline gives CDR1 SQVTM, CDR2 ANQGSEA. As DNA, the CDR3 is TGCATCGCTACAACAGGGGGACCGAACACTGAAGCTTTCTTT. This gives the protein CIATTGGPNTEAFF.

This chain uses TRBV7-3 with TRBJ2-5; D possibly corresponds to TRBD2 (6 bases). CDR1 and CDR2 (germline): SGHTA, FQGTGA. The length of the CDR3 is 13 residues. V was trimmed by 2 bases and J by 3 bases, leaving 7 bases between them. CDR3 loop: CASSLWREETQYF. CDR3 coding DNA: TGTGCCAGCAGCTTATGGAGGGAAGAGACCCAGTACTTC.

The J gene is TRBJ2-1, the V gene TRBV5-1; 9 bases match TRBD2. CDR1 is SGHRS and CDR2 is YFSETQ in the germline V gene. This CDR3 has 16 residues. J was trimmed by 7 bases and V by 4 bases; bases with no gene match: 12. The CDR3 DNA reads TGCGCCAGCAGCCCGGACGGGGGGCGGGGGGGGAATGAGCAGTTCTTC. Translating it yields CASSPDGGRGGNEQFF.

This clone was observed once. CDR3 bases: TGTGCCAGCAGGTCTCGGGTCCGGACAGGGGTTGAGCAGTACGTC. It is translated as CASRSRVRTGVEQYV. V and J are TRBV5-8 and TRBJ2-7, with 9 nucleotides matching TRBD1. V dropped 5 bases and J dropped 7; count of bases not matched to a gene: 13. Germline-derived CDR1 and CDR2 are SGHTS and YDEGEE. The length of the CDR3 is 15 residues.

The chain uses TRBV5-1 and TRBJ2-5, with D possibly being TRBD2 (5 bases). V lost 7 bases and J lost 4, with 14 bases in between. This CDR3 is 13 amino acids long. Per germline, CDR1 SGHRS and CDR2 YFSETQ. The CDR3 sequence is CASSWAGGETQYF. CDR3 coding DNA: TGCGCCAGCTCGTGGGCGGGCGGAGAGACCCAGTACTTC.

This rearrangement joins TRBV10-3 to TRBJ2-3, with 7 bases fitting TRBD1. After removal of 5 bases from V and 4 bases from J, the junction contained 6 bases not matched to a gene. The CDR3 has 14 residues. Germline CDR1 is ENHRY and CDR2 is SYGVKD. The CDR3 loop reads CAISPTGNADTQYF. For the CDR3, the DNA is TGTGCCATCAGTCCGACAGGGAACGCAGATACGCAGTATTTT.

This sequence joins TRBV5-1 and TRBJ2-3, with D perhaps TRBD1 (6 bases). CDR1 is SGHRS and CDR2 is YFSETQ in the germline V gene. V lost 2 bases and J 4 bases, leaving 11 bases between the germline ends. CDR3 size: 14 residues. CDR3 loop: CASSLTGRADTQYF. The CDR3 DNA sequence: TGCGCCAGCAGCTTAACAGGGCGCGCAGATACGCAGTATTTT.